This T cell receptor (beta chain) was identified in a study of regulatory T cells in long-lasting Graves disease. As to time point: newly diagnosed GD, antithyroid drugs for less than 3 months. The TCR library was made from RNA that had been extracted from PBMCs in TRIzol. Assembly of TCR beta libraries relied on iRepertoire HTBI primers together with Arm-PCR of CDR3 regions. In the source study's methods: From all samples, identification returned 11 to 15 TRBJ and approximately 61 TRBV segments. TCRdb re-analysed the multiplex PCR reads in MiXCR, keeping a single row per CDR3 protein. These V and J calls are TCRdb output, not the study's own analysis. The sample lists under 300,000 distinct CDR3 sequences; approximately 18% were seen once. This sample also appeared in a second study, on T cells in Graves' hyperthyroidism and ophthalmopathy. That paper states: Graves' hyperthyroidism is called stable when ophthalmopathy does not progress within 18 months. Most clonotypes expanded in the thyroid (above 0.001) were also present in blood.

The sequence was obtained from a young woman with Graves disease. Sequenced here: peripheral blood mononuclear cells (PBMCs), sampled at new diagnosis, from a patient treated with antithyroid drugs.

This CDR3 is CASTKGQGGYGYTF. CDR3 nucleotides: TGCGCCAGCACCAAGGGACAGGGGGGCTATGGCTACACCTTC. The chain uses TRBV5-1 and TRBJ1-2, with 11 bases identical to TRBD1. This CDR3 is built from 14 residues. The V gene end was trimmed by 6 bases and the J gene end by 4 bases; junction bases not matched to a gene: 5. The germline V gene encodes CDR1 SGHRS and CDR2 YFSETQ.